This T cell receptor (beta chain) is drawn from a study of a mutant IDH1 vaccine in newly diagnosed glioma (dated by TCRdb to about 2021). Background on the whole study: Patients were given eight vaccinations, in weeks 1, 3, 5, 7, 11, 15, 19 and 23, which matched visits V03 through V10. Peripheral blood was collected at six visits: V03 (baseline), V05, V07, V10, V12 and V13. Before enrollment, most patients had been given radiochemotherapy with temozolomide as standard therapy, while the rest had received either radiotherapy alone or temozolomide alone. Of the approximately 29 treated patients, approximately 62% were male and about 40% were female, and a mean age of approximately 40 years was recorded. Vaccination was initiated 4-6 weeks after radiotherapy alone, or concurrently with temozolomide cycles in the chemotherapy-containing groups. For exploratory analyses, about 25 treated patients had longitudinal TCRB deep sequencing done wherever samples were available. The study at large found these results: Immune responses induced by the vaccine were seen in around 93% of patients across multiple MHC alleles. Availability determined which PBMC samples were chosen for TCRB deep sequencing. Changes in the top peripheral T cell clonotypes picked up by TCRB sequencing did not appear to be linked to pseudoprogression. The authors noted that analyses of patient blood samples could not be reproduced because of sample limitations.

CDR1 and CDR2 are drawn from the germline V gene: MNHNS, SASEGT. V is shortened by 4 bases, J by 2 bases, and the region joining them spans 15 bases. From cysteine to phenylalanine, the CDR3 is 16 amino acids long. This entry keeps only the CDR3 DNA: 48 bases, framed from base 1. To note about this clone: No cognate antigen has been identified for it. No much larger clonotype is one base removed from it; base qualities were not supplied.

The library was generated by the immunoSEQ multiplex PCR assay. Following the manufacturer's protocol, the hsTCRB Kit was used to amplify rearranged TCR beta chain sequences. An Illumina MiSeq was used to sequence the TCRB libraries. The authors' pipeline ran thus. The kit vendor's proprietary platform handled demultiplexing, trimming and gene mapping. TCRdb's version of the immuneACCESS table is confined to in-frame rearrangements and falls short of the full clone set. An unresolved V gene accounts for under half of the shortfall where checked; the remainder is of unknown origin. V and J calls plus clone size are reproduced from that table; the DNA served to infer D and trimming. The sample table shows 20,000 to 25,000 clones, and roughly nine tenths are seen once. The top ten clonotypes cover 4.5% to 6% of the sample. What this sample's time point label stands for: week 11, during vaccination. Each vaccine dose, consisting of 300 ug of a 20-mer mutant IDH1 peptide in Montanide, was administered subcutaneously with topical imiquimod. The donors had newly diagnosed IDH1-mutant astrocytomas of WHO grade 3 or 4 that showed loss of nuclear ATRX. The samples were drawn from NOA16, a multicentre, single-arm, open-label phase I trial in Germany that tested a mutant IDH1 peptide vaccine in humans for the first time. Genomic DNA for TCRB sequencing was extracted from EDTA blood using the DNeasy Blood and Tissue Kit.

The origin of this receptor is a woman aged 40 to 50 with glioma. Rearrangement joined TRBV6-1 to TRBJ1-5, and TRBD1 may be the D gene, going by 5 matching bases. The starting material was PBMCs, obtained from a glioma patient whose treatment included an IDH1 peptide vaccine. The CDR3 amino acid sequence is: CASSARDVGRNQPQHF. The nucleotide sequence is TGTGCCAGCAGTGCGAGGGACGTCGGTCGCAATCAGCCCCAGCATTTT.